The entry below gives a single TCR beta chain sequence along with its context. No antigen is known for it. The record originates from a study of T cell responses to AZD1222 COVID-19 vaccine. Study information: The study pooled second doses at about 4 or about 12 weeks. Overall study results and limits: Baseline seropositivity occurred in only a handful of AZD1222 recipients.

Germline loops: CDR1 SGHTA, CDR2 FQGTGA. The trim removed 4 bases at V and 0 bases at J, leaving 11 bases unmatched. The CDR3 spans 19 residues. Only in-frame clones appear in the TCRdb table, and some are missing; sequencing was by immunoSEQ multiplex PCR. The table includes approximately 68,000 clones, over 75% detected once. The V and J genes are TRBV7-3 and TRBJ2-2, with 10 bases aligning to TRBD2. The source of this sequence is an adult in good health. The source was peripheral blood, collected on day 0 of AZD1222 vaccination. The CDR3: CASSSRGSGGSPNTGELFF. The CDR3 region has the DNA TGTGCCAGCAGCTCTCGGGGTAGCGGGGGGTCCCCGAACACCGGGGAGCTGTTTTTT.